This T cell receptor beta chain came from a study of blood T cell repertoires in COVID-19. Study at large: In each case, the material was cDNA or gDNA derived from T cells, B-cell-depleted T cells, or PBMCs.

The CDR3 totals 12 residues. In germline, CDR1 is MDHEN, CDR2 SYDVKM. The V end was cut by 6 bases, the J end by 8 bases, with 10 bases between. Original processing notes: Reference gene primers were amplified, and this amplification served to estimate nucleated cell counts. Produced via immunoSEQ multiplex PCR; TCRdb's table is partial and in-frame only. The DNA was the basis for D and trimming; V, J and clone size are from that table. The sample has about 150,000 clones, more than 85% seen once. The chain uses TRBV28 and TRBJ1-4; D gene uncertain. The sequence derives from a man aged 55 to 70 with active or convalescent COVID-19. Sequencing was carried out using peripheral blood. CDR3 bases: TGTGCCAGCAGCCAAGCTTTAGAAAAACTGTTTTTT. It translates to CASSQALEKLFF.